This T cell receptor beta chain is from a study of graft-versus-host responses after intestinal transplantation. Study details: Each recipient received a multivisceral, liver-intestinal, or isolated intestinal graft. Anti-thymocyte globulin induction, then tacrolimus and steroids for about three years, went to all recipients. Broader study findings: GvH clones were identified in recipient marrow, with some first appearing in ileum or blood.

Trimming shortened V by 2 bases and J by 10 bases, and 12 bases separated the two germline ends. Germline values: CDR1 MNHEY, CDR2 SVGAGI. CDR3 size: 13 residues. In regard to this clone: Its antigen remains unknown.

Using immunoSEQ multiplex PCR, the repertoire was profiled, and TCRdb retains in-frame clones only, with some absent. The top ten hold roughly 3.5% of the sample, which has over 100,000 clones, 95% seen once. This clonotype was obtained from a human donor who received an intestinal transplant. The J gene is TRBJ2-1, the V gene TRBV6-5; D not resolved. This specimen consisted of unstimulated CD8+ T cells sorted from spleen or lymph node cells, obtained before intestinal transplant. The CDR3 region is CASSYALGGEQFF. The DNA of the CDR3 is TGTGCCAGCAGTTACGCTCTCGGCGGCGAGCAGTTCTTC.